One sample yielded the 27 T cell receptor beta chains listed below, sequenced in a study of shared clonotypes between healthy human individuals. Libraries were prepared by immunoSEQ multiplex PCR; TCRdb keeps only in-frame clonotypes and omits some of them. The repertoire includes roughly 2,300,000 clones, roughly 92% of them detected once, and 0.3% to 0.4% sits in the top ten. Specimen: naive CD4+ T cells from PBMCs. As to subset: CD45RA+ positively selected. These receptors were taken from a man aged 18 to 29 in good health. Some clones in this sample may be carry-over from other donors' samples.

The V gene is TRBV4-2, the J gene TRBJ2-7, with 7 bases aligning to TRBD2. Germline-derived CDR1 and CDR2 are LGHNA and YNFKEQ. The V segment lost 1 base and the J segment 3 bases; nucleotides outside the gene matches: 9. The CDR3 has 16 amino acids. The DNA of the CDR3 is TGTGCCAGCAGCCAAGGACTCCAGCGGGGTCTCTACGAGCAGTACTTC. Translation gives CASSQGLQRGLYEQYF.

The chain employs TRBV29-1 and TRBJ1-1, with D possibly TRBD1 on 5 matching bases. This CDR3 region has 11 residues. Germline CDR1 and CDR2: SQVTM and ANQGSEA. V was cut by 6 bases and J by 10 bases, with 15 bases left in between. The chain's CDR3 is CSVAGILGAFF. DNA of the CDR3: TGCAGCGTGGCAGGGATTTTGGGAGCTTTCTTT.

CDR3 bases: TGTGCCAGCTCACGGGACAGGGGTGTTGTGGGGGCCAACGTCCTGACTTTC. Amino acids: CASSRDRGVVGANVLTF. The chain has TRBV18 and TRBJ2-6, with 10 nucleotides matching TRBD1. Trimming removed 4 bases from V and 4 bases from J; junction bases left unmatched: 7. CDR3 length: 17 residues. Germline V lookup: CDR1 KGHSH, CDR2 LQKENI.

V is TRBV6-5 and J is TRBJ2-4; 7 positions agree with TRBD1. CDR1 is MNHEY, CDR2 SVGAGI, per germline. Germline trimming cut 2 bases from V and 7 bases from J; bases unmatched to any gene: 5. CDR3 length equals 14 residues. This chain's CDR3 is CASSYDEGANIQYF. In DNA, the CDR3 is TGTGCCAGCAGTTACGATGAGGGGGCTAACATTCAGTACTTC.

In the case of this clone: Other DNA sequences within the sample encode an identical CDR3. The CDR3 DNA follows: TGTGCCAGCAGACGGCAGGGATCCACTGAAGCTTTCTTT. Residues: CASRRQGSTEAFF. The J gene is TRBJ1-1, the V gene TRBV28; the D gene is possibly TRBD1 (5 bases). Germline-derived CDR1 and CDR2 are MDHEN and SYDVKM. This CDR3 spans 13 amino acids. The V end lost 6 bases, the J end lost 4 bases, and 12 bases lay between the germline ends.

This rearrangement joins TRBV10-1 to TRBJ1-5, with a possible D match to TRBD1 (6 bases). CDR3 length equals 24 residues. Germline CDR1 and CDR2: WNHNN and SYGVQD (reference sequence). V gave up 0 bases and J gave up 0 bases, with 33 bases separating them. The DNA of the CDR3 is TGCGCCAGCAGTGAGTCATGGACAGTAATGTGTAACCGACTCTTCACTTATAGCAATCAGCCCCAGCATTTT. This gives the protein CASSESWTVMCNRLFTYSNQPQHF.

This chain joins TRBV6-5 and TRBJ1-6; 10 nucleotides line up with TRBD1. The J segment lost 8 bases and the V segment lost 4 bases, leaving 5 bases of the junction unmatched. This CDR3 is 15 amino acids long. The germline gives CDR1 MNHEY, CDR2 SVGAGI. CDR3 nucleotide sequence: TGTGCCAGCAGTTGGACAGGGGGTAGGGATTCACCCCTCCACTTT. This encodes CASSWTGGRDSPLHF.

This clone was found once. The chain links TRBV18 to TRBJ2-7; 8 bases match TRBD1. V lost 6 bases and J lost 4; bases outside the gene matches: 8. CDR1 and CDR2 from the germline V gene are KGHSH and LQKENI. The CDR3 consists of 14 residues. The CDR3 DNA reads as TGTGCCAGCTCCCACGCGCAGGGGGCTTACGAGCAGTACTTC. Translating gives CASSHAQGAYEQYF.

The rearrangement links TRBV9 to TRBJ2-7, with D tentatively TRBD1 or TRBD2 (5 bases each). Germline loops: CDR1 SGDLS, CDR2 YYNGEE. There are 13 residues in the CDR3. Trimming took 7 bases from V and 2 from J, leaving 13 bases between them. The CDR3 DNA follows: TGTGCCAGCTCCCGGGGACGCGCCTACGAGCAGTACTTC. Protein: CASSRGRAYEQYF.

The chain joins TRBV18 to TRBJ2-7; 9 bases map to TRBD1. V trimming: 3 bases; J trimming: 5 bases; junction bases outside the gene matches: 11. Germline CDR1 KGHSH, CDR2 LQKENI. The CDR3 runs to 16 residues. CDR3 sequence (DNA): TGTGCCAGCTCACCCTACGTAAGGGACAGGGTCCACGAGCAGTACTTC. Amino acid sequence: CASSPYVRDRVHEQYF.

The V gene is TRBV7-9, the J gene TRBJ2-1; D is perhaps TRBD1 or TRBD2 (5 bases each). CDR1 and CDR2 from the germline V gene are SEHNR and FQNEAQ (reference sequence). The CDR3 sequence is 14 residues long. V shed 5 bases and J shed 9 bases, with 17 bases lying between them. The CDR3 here is CASSPDPGTREQFF. CDR3 sequence (DNA): TGTGCCAGCAGCCCTGACCCCGGGACCCGTGAGCAGTTCTTC.

The J gene is TRBJ2-5, the V gene TRBV18, with 7 nucleotides matching TRBD1. The CDR3 is made up of 14 amino acids. The junction had 8 bases not matched to a gene; V was cut back by 3 bases and J by 7 bases. In germline, CDR1 is KGHSH, CDR2 LQKENI. CDR3 DNA: TGTGCCAGCTCACCGGGACAGTCCATTGGGACCCAGTACTTC. The encoded protein is CASSPGQSIGTQYF.

V usage is TRBV6-6 and J usage is TRBJ1-2, with TRBD1 identical over 9 bases. The CDR3 totals 14 residues. V shed 6 bases, J shed 8 bases, and the junction held 10 bases outside the gene matches. Germline values: CDR1 MNHNY, CDR2 SVGAGI (reference sequence). CDR3 coding DNA: TGTGCCAGCAGACGGGGGGACAGGGAGGAGGGCTACACCTTC. Translated, it gives CASRRGDREEGYTF.

V and J are TRBV6-6 and TRBJ2-1; 10 bases align to TRBD1. The J segment lost 4 bases and the V segment lost 3 bases, leaving 3 bases of the junction unmatched. The V gene's germline CDR1 is MNHNY and CDR2 SVGAGI (reference sequence). The CDR3 extends over 15 amino acids. CDR3 residues: CASSYDRGQYNEQFF. The CDR3 nucleotides are TGTGCCAGCAGTTATGACAGGGGGCAGTACAATGAGCAGTTCTTC.

This sequence joins TRBV19 and TRBJ1-4; TRBD1 might be the D (6 bases). Looked up from germline, CDR1 is LNHDA and CDR2 is SQIVND (reference sequence). The CDR3 consists of 18 residues. Trimming took 5 bases from V and 0 from J, leaving 19 bases between them. This CDR3 is CASSEPRGAYATNEKLFF. The CDR3 nucleotides read TGTGCCAGTAGTGAGCCTCGGGGGGCTTATGCAACTAATGAAAAACTGTTTTTT.

The rearrangement links TRBV4-1 to TRBJ1-2; tentative D call: TRBD1 (5 bases). The germline V gene encodes CDR1 MGHRA and CDR2 YSYEKL. V was shortened by 1 base and J by 7 bases, with 16 bases between the two germline ends. The CDR3 length is 15 residues. The chain's CDR3 is CASSQAGQPKGGYTF. The CDR3 coding sequence is TGCGCCAGCAGCCAAGCGGGGCAGCCTAAGGGTGGCTACACCTTC.

This chain links TRBV4-3 with TRBJ1-2; 9 nucleotides match TRBD1. The germline gives CDR1 LGHNA, CDR2 YSLEER. The V segment lost 2 bases and the J segment 7 bases; nucleotides outside the gene matches: 5. The CDR3 runs 14 residues. CDR3 coding DNA: TGCGCCAGCAGCCAACCTGGGACAGGGACTGGCTACACCTTC. Protein sequence: CASSQPGTGTGYTF.

This clone was observed a single time. The CDR3 nucleotides read TGTGCCAGCAGTTTAGTGGACGGGGCAGATACGCAGTATTTT. Encoded protein: CASSLVDGADTQYF. The V call is TRBV28, the J call TRBJ2-3; the D gene is possibly TRBD2 (5 bases). The CDR3 has 14 residues. Germline loops: CDR1 MDHEN, CDR2 SYDVKM. V shed 2 bases and J shed 4 bases, with 10 bases lying between them.

V usage is TRBV2 and J usage is TRBJ2-7; tentatively, D is TRBD2 (6 bases). The CDR3 is 12 amino acids. V was cut by 7 bases and J by 3 bases, with 10 bases left in between. Germline CDR1 and CDR2: SNHLY and FYNNEI. The CDR3 nucleotides read TGTGCCAGCAAAGGACTAAACTACGAGCAGTACTTC. This translates into CASKGLNYEQYF.

The chain has TRBV5-6 and TRBJ2-3; tentative D call: TRBD2 (6 bases). The germline gives CDR1 SGHDT, CDR2 YYEEEE. This CDR3 has 15 residues. The ends were cut back, 0 bases at V and 0 bases at J, with 8 bases in the middle. Here the CDR3 DNA reads TGTGCCAGCAGCTTGGGGCTAGCGAGCACAGATACGCAGTATTTT. It yields the protein CASSLGLASTDTQYF. The full variable domain, completed using reference TRBV5-6 and TRBJ2-3, is DAGVTQSPTHLIKTRGQQVTLRCSPKSGHDTVSWYQQALGQGPQFIFQYYEEEERQRGNFPDRFSGHQFPNYSSELNVNALLLGDSALYLCASSLGLASTDTQYFGPGTRLTVL.

The chain couples TRBV7-2 to TRBJ2-1; no clear D gene. V lost 8 bases and J 2 bases, leaving 16 bases between the germline ends. Germline values: CDR1 SGHTA, CDR2 FQGNSA. This CDR3 has 15 amino acids. The CDR3 bases are TGTGCCAGCGCGCTGGTCGGTCAGGCCTACAATGAGCAGTTCTTC. This codes for CASALVGQAYNEQFF. The variable domain in full, with the rest retrieved from reference TRBV7-2 and TRBJ2-1, is GAGVSQSPSNKVTEKGKDVELRCDPISGHTALYWYRQSLGQGLEFLIYFQGNSAPDKSGLPSDRFSAERTGGSVSTLTIQRTQQEDSAVYLCASALVGQAYNEQFFGPGTRLTVL.

The rearrangement uses TRBV7-9 and TRBJ2-1, with D unclear. The ends were cut back, 5 bases at V and 6 bases at J, with 17 bases in the middle. The CDR3 extends over 15 amino acids. Per the germline V gene, CDR1 is SEHNR and CDR2 is FQNEAQ (reference sequence). The CDR3: CASSPPGHPGNEQFF. In DNA, the CDR3 is TGTGCCAGCAGCCCCCCCGGGCACCCAGGCAATGAGCAGTTCTTC.

This chain uses TRBV4-1 with TRBJ2-7; 10 bases are a match to TRBD2. The germline CDR1 and CDR2 sequences are MGHRA and YSYEKL. The CDR3 consists of 15 residues. With 0 bases clipped from V and 6 bases from J, the junction kept 5 bases outside the gene matches. The CDR3 DNA reads TGCGCCAGCAGCCAAGAATGGAGCGGGAGGGGCGAGCAGTACTTC. It encodes CASSQEWSGRGEQYF.

The J gene is TRBJ2-5, the V gene TRBV10-3, with D possibly being TRBD2 (5 bases). Trimming shortened V by 0 bases and J by 3 bases, and 11 bases separated the two germline ends. This CDR3 comprises 15 residues. Germline CDR1 is ENHRY and CDR2 is SYGVKD. CDR3 bases: TGTGCCATCAGTGAGTCCGGACGGCGGGAAGAGACCCAGTACTTC. Translated: CAISESGRREETQYF.

The chain uses TRBV5-1 and TRBJ2-7; 9 bases fit TRBD1. CDR1 and CDR2 (germline): SGHRS, YFSETQ. This CDR3 has 14 residues. After removal of 4 bases from V and 6 bases from J, the junction contained 8 bases not matched to a gene. CDR3 amino acids: CASSQKGQGSEQYF. The CDR3 DNA is TGCGCCAGCAGCCAGAAGGGACAGGGTAGCGAGCAGTACTTC.

The V gene is TRBV18, the J gene TRBJ2-2, with D unclear. The length of the CDR3 is 13 residues. CDR1 is KGHSH and CDR2 is LQKENI in the germline V gene. V lost 3 bases, J lost 7 bases, and 9 bases lay in between. The chain's CDR3 is CASSPDRLGELFF. The CDR3 nucleotides are TGTGCCAGCTCACCGGATCGACTCGGGGAGCTGTTTTTT.

The V gene is TRBV2, the J gene TRBJ1-1; D uncertain. CDR3 length equals 13 residues. Trimming pared 7 bases from V and 0 bases from J, leaving 9 bases between. Germline V lookup: CDR1 SNHLY, CDR2 FYNNEI. The CDR3 is CASNGDLNTEAFF. DNA for the CDR3: TGTGCCAGCAATGGGGATCTGAACACTGAAGCTTTCTTT.